The 8 T cell receptor beta chains reported below all come from one sample, sequenced in a study of T cell changes during pregnancy in multiple sclerosis. The method was immunoSEQ multiplex PCR; TCRdb's version includes in-frame clones alone and lacks a portion of them. The table lists more than 45,000 clones, 93% of them singletons. This specimen was CD8+ T cells from peripheral blood mononuclear cells, taken in the second trimester of pregnancy. The source is a female donor with multiple sclerosis, enrolled in a pregnancy study.

V usage is TRBV15 and J usage is TRBJ2-3, with TRBD1 as a possible D gene (6 bases). V shed 3 bases and J shed 2 bases, with 15 bases lying between them. CDR3 length: 16 amino acids. Germline CDR1 and CDR2: LNHNV and YYDKDF (reference sequence). The DNA for the CDR3 is TGTGCCACCAGCAGGTTACGGGACATCCCCACAGATACGCAGTATTTT. Protein product: CATSRLRDIPTDTQYF.

This chain connects TRBV11-2 to TRBJ2-3, with TRBD1 matching 7 bases. J gave up 0 bases and V 4 bases, and 10 bases lay outside the gene matches. The CDR3 is 17 amino acids. The germline gives CDR1 SGHAT, CDR2 FQNNGV. Here the CDR3 reads CASSSHRDSRSTDTQYF. The CDR3 DNA follows: TGTGCCAGCAGCTCGCACCGGGACAGCCGCAGCACAGATACGCAGTATTTT.

The V and J genes are TRBV2 and TRBJ2-2, with 9 bases matching TRBD1. The CDR3 contains 16 residues. Germline values: CDR1 SNHLY, CDR2 FYNNEI. Losses at the gene ends were 3 bases for V and 4 bases for J; bases not matched to a gene: 6. CDR3 in amino acids: CASSEAGQGLTGELFF. CDR3 nucleotide sequence: TGTGCCAGCAGTGAGGCGGGACAGGGCCTCACCGGGGAGCTGTTTTTT.

V usage is TRBV5-1 and J usage is TRBJ1-5; tentatively, D is TRBD1 (5 bases). Germline CDR1 SGHRS, CDR2 YFSETQ. V lost 0 bases, J lost 3 bases, and 7 bases lay in between. This CDR3 region has 14 residues. CDR3 in amino acids: CASSLGRDNQPQHF. CDR3 sequence (DNA): TGCGCCAGCAGCTTGGGCAGGGACAATCAGCCCCAGCATTTT.

V is TRBV25-1 and J is TRBJ1-1; the D is unclear. Germline values: CDR1 MGHDK, CDR2 SYGVNS. Trimming removed 4 bases from V and 8 bases from J, with 14 bases in between. The CDR3 is 13 amino acids. The CDR3 DNA reads TGTGCCAGCAGTGTATCGGGTCGCGCCGAAGCTTTCTTT. This codes for CASSVSGRAEAFF.

The chain joins TRBV2 to TRBJ1-5; D possibly corresponds to TRBD1 (5 bases). Trimming removed 4 bases at V and 5 bases at J, with 12 bases between. This CDR3 has 14 residues. Germline CDR1 is SNHLY and CDR2 is FYNNEI. In nucleotides, the CDR3 is TGTGCCAGCAGTGGACCGGGGGGGGATCAGCCCCAGCATTTT. It specifies CASSGPGGDQPQHF.

The rearrangement uses TRBV19 and TRBJ2-1; 9 bases match TRBD2. The CDR3 runs 17 residues. Per the germline V gene, CDR1 is LNHDA and CDR2 is SQIVND (reference sequence). V gave up 0 bases and J gave up 3 bases; unmatched junction bases: 6. The CDR3 DNA reads as TGTGCCAGTAGTATAGAAGGCGGGGGGGCCTTCTACAATGAGCAGTTCTTC. It encodes CASSIEGGGAFYNEQFF.

This sequence joins TRBV7-7 and TRBJ2-1, with D possibly being TRBD1 (5 bases). The CDR3 is 13 residues long. From germline, CDR1 is SSHAT and CDR2 FNYEAQ (reference sequence). V lost 3 bases and J lost 7, with 10 bases in between. The CDR3 spells CASSFQGGNEQFF. CDR3 DNA sequence: TGTGCCAGCAGCTTTCAGGGTGGGAATGAGCAGTTCTTC.